This TCR beta chain derives from a study of CD8+ T cells in alopecia areata. Study overall: Tofacitinib therapy took 6 to 18 months; 6 months off drug came after.

Regarding treatment: oral pan-JAK inhibitor, 5-10 mg twice daily. Collection of lesional scalp punch biopsies and peripheral blood was performed in alopecia areata patients. RNA was isolated and reverse transcribed to cDNA, the sequencing template. Repertoires were generated with immunoSEQ multiplex PCR, while TCRdb's copy carries only in-frame clones and drops some. The repertoire holds fewer than 200,000 clones, with 60% as singletons. Whole-study findings and limits: Scalp clonality and expanded CD8+ clones among the top 100 were significantly decreased by tofacitinib. The presence of one nonresponder keeps the tie between baseline CD8+ expansion and response uncertain.

Trimming left V 1 base short and J 3 bases short, with 22 bases between. This CDR3 region has 19 residues. Germline CDR1 and CDR2: GTSNPN and SVGIG (reference sequence). Points on this clone: Its antigen is as yet unknown.

The material was CD4+ T cells sorted from blood, obtained at week 24, from a patient treated with tofacitinib. This clonotype was sampled from a human donor with alopecia areata. V gene TRBV30 combines with J gene TRBJ1-6, with D perhaps matching TRBD1 (6 bases). In DNA, the CDR3 is TGTGCCTGGAGTGAAGGAACAGGGAGGTTAGGGATCTATAATTCACCCCTCCACTTT. This encodes CAWSEGTGRLGIYNSPLHF. The full variable domain, with the rest looked up from reference TRBV30 and TRBJ1-6, is SQTIHQWPATLVQPVGSPLSLECTVEGTSNPNLYWYRQAAGRGLQLLFYSVGIGQISSEVPQNLSASRPQDRQFILSSKKLLLSDSGFYLCAWSEGTGRLGIYNSPLHFGNGTRLTVT.